This TCR beta chain appears in the sequencing data of a study of T cell repertoires in cytomegalovirus infection. Across the whole study: CMV infection and matching HLA type were both indicated by public TCR beta signatures. Study-level findings and limits: Summed frequency of shared TCR beta families picked out CMV carriers who also had the relevant HLA. HLA-C-restricted TCR beta clonotypes specific for CMV led the ex vivo response.

TCRdb re-analysed the reads in MiXCR, keeping a single row per CDR3 protein. Here the sample spans about 300,000 distinct CDR3 sequences, about 8.8% being singletons. CDR3 size: 11 residues. Germline values: CDR1 SQVTM, CDR2 ANQGSEA. V lost 8 bases, J lost 8 bases, and 15 bases lay in between. With respect to this clonotype: Antigen specificity is unknown.

This TCR was sampled from a human donor in good health (CMV status not recorded). Some clones in this sample may be carry-over from other donors' samples. The specimen sequenced was PBMCs. V gene TRBV29-1 combines with J gene TRBJ1-2; maybe TRBD1 (6 bases). Here the CDR3 reads CSIPIRGGYTF. CDR3 bases: TGCAGCATACCGATCAGGGGAGGCTACACCTTC. The full variable domain, rest sourced from reference TRBV29-1 and TRBJ1-2, is SAVISQKPSRDICQRGTSLTIQCQVDSQVTMMFWYRQQPGQSLTLIATANQGSEATYESGFVIDKFPISRPNLTFSTLTVSNMSPEDSSIYLCSIPIRGGYTFGSGTRLTVV.